The 24 T cell receptor beta chains below were found in one sample sequenced in a study of cytomegalovirus exposure and HLA in healthy donors listed by TCRdb under 2017. The library was prepared using the immunoSEQ multiplex PCR assay. The multiplex PCR relied on a mix of 60 forward primers for TCR Vbeta segments and 13 reverse primers for TCR Jbeta segments. Imported from immuneACCESS, the table was reduced by TCRdb to in-frame sequences with V and J called. These copies leave out some clones; in studies compared against another copy, an unresolved V gene accounts for under half, and the cause of the remainder is not known. The sample data list 150,000 to 200,000 clones, and under 80% of these were observed just once. Around 1.3% of the sample goes to the ten largest clones. Sequenced: PBMCs. These receptors all stem from a woman in her twenties or thirties in good health and CMV-seronegative.

The genes are TRBV11-2 and TRBJ2-5, with a tentative D call TRBD2 (6 bases). V shed 0 bases and J shed 3 bases, with 17 bases lying between them. CDR1 is SGHAT and CDR2 is FQNNGV in the germline V gene. The CDR3 contains 17 residues. CDR3 residues: CASSLENLQRAEETQYF. In DNA, the CDR3 is TGTGCCAGCAGCTTAGAAAACCTACAGCGGGCTGAAGAGACCCAGTACTTC.

The rearrangement uses TRBV30 and TRBJ2-5; D may be TRBD2 (5 bases). CDR1 and CDR2 from the germline V gene are GTSNPN and SVGIG (reference sequence). The V gene lost 3 bases and the J gene lost 5 bases, with 13 bases spanning the gap. CDR3 length: 13 amino acids. The CDR3, as DNA: TGTGCCTGGAGGGACTCCACAAGGGAGACCCAGTACTTC. It yields the protein CAWRDSTRETQYF.

The chain joins TRBV7-2 to TRBJ2-5, with D possibly being TRBD2 (5 bases). The CDR3 loop spans 10 amino acids. V lost 5 bases, J lost 9 bases, and 7 bases lay in between. Germline V gene lookup returns CDR1 SGHTA and CDR2 FQGNSA. CDR3 nucleotides: TGTGCCAGCAGCGGAGGCCCCCAGTACTTC. It translates to CASSGGPQYF.

The chain links TRBV6-6 to TRBJ2-5; 8 nucleotides agree with TRBD2. Germline V lookup: CDR1 MNHNY, CDR2 SVGAGI (reference sequence). With V trimmed by 5 bases and J by 7 bases, 3 bases remained unmatched. The CDR3 consists of 12 residues. CDR3 DNA sequence: TGTGCCAGCAGTGACGGGGGGGGGACCCAGTACTTC. Its translation is CASSDGGGTQYF.

This chain uses TRBV14 with TRBJ2-3, with 7 nucleotides matching TRBD2. Unmatched junction bases numbered 17, after V lost 1 base and J lost 7 bases. CDR1 and CDR2 from the germline V gene are SGHDN and FVKESK. The CDR3 is 18 amino acids. The CDR3 loop reads CASSQVRAGGESRNTQYF. DNA of the CDR3: TGTGCCAGCAGCCAAGTTCGGGCTGGGGGGGAGTCCAGAAATACGCAGTATTTT.

The sample holds one count of this clone. V usage is TRBV7-2 and J usage is TRBJ1-2; 8 nucleotides match TRBD1. Trimming removed 2 bases from V and 5 bases from J; junction bases left unmatched: 7. This CDR3 is built from 15 residues. Germline-derived CDR1 and CDR2 are SGHTA and FQGNSA. CDR3 sequence: CASSLWWDRPYGYTF. The CDR3 DNA sequence: TGTGCCAGCAGCTTATGGTGGGACAGGCCGTATGGCTACACCTTC.

The genes are TRBV11-2 and TRBJ1-2; the match to TRBD1 covers 9 bases. Germline CDR1 is SGHAT and CDR2 is FQNNGV. Trimming removed 5 bases from V and 6 bases from J; junction bases left unmatched: 13. The CDR3 consists of 16 residues. CDR3 amino acids: CASSAGQGLILDGYTF. The CDR3 nucleotides are TGTGCCAGCAGCGCGGGACAGGGTTTGATATTGGATGGCTACACCTTC. Variable domain in full (rest from reference TRBV11-2 and TRBJ1-2): EAGVAQSPRYKIIEKRQSVAFWCNPISGHATLYWYQQILGQGPKLLIQFQNNGVVDDSQLPKDRFSAERLKGVDSTLKIQPAKLEDSAVYLCASSAGQGLILDGYTFGSGTRLTVV.

The rearrangement joins TRBV4-1 to TRBJ1-5; D gene unclear. The length of the CDR3 is 16 residues. Germline-derived CDR1 and CDR2 are MGHRA and YSYEKL. V shed 1 base and J shed 4 bases, with 14 bases lying between them. CDR3: CASSQVFGRANQPQHF. For the CDR3, the DNA is TGCGCCAGCAGCCAAGTCTTCGGCAGAGCGAATCAGCCCCAGCATTTT.

This clone has a handful of counts. This chain connects TRBV9 to TRBJ2-2, with 8 bases identical to TRBD2. V shed 4 bases and J 4 bases; nucleotides not matched to a gene: 9. Germline V CDR1 and CDR2: SGDLS, YYNGEE. This CDR3 is 16 amino acids long. The CDR3: CASSPGGAGGTGELFF. In DNA form, the CDR3 reads TGTGCCAGCAGCCCTGGGGGGGCGGGGGGCACCGGGGAGCTGTTTTTT.

This sequence joins TRBV28 and TRBJ2-3; D ambiguous. V was cut by 5 bases and J by 1 base, with 13 bases left in between. The CDR3 consists of 15 residues. Per the germline V gene, CDR1 is MDHEN and CDR2 is SYDVKM. The CDR3 DNA reads as TGTGCCAGCAGTACTACTTCGAAGGGCACAGATACGCAGTATTTT. Its translation: CASSTTSKGTDTQYF.

The gene calls are TRBV30 and TRBJ1-2, with a possible D match to TRBD1 (5 bases). Per germline, CDR1 GTSNPN and CDR2 SVGIG (reference sequence). The CDR3 runs to 15 residues. Trimming took 0 bases from V and 6 from J, leaving 17 bases between them. The CDR3 DNA is TGTGCCTGGAGTGTACCTCGCCGGGGGGTGGATGGCTACACCTTC. As protein: CAWSVPRRGVDGYTF.

This clone was observed once. The gene calls are TRBV7-8 and TRBJ1-1, with D maybe TRBD1 (6 bases). Germline V gene lookup returns CDR1 SGHVS and CDR2 FQNEAQ. V was trimmed by 10 bases and J by 4 bases, leaving 16 bases between them. The CDR3 is made up of 13 amino acids. The CDR3 region is CATHQGGSTEAFF. The CDR3, as DNA: TGTGCCACCCACCAAGGGGGTAGCACTGAAGCTTTCTTT.

The rearrangement uses TRBV7-9 and TRBJ2-7; TRBD1 aligns across 7 bases. The CDR3 totals 16 residues. CDR1 and CDR2 from the germline V gene are SEHNR and FQNEAQ (reference sequence). Trimming cost V 3 bases and J 5 bases; bases outside gene matches: 13. DNA of the CDR3: TGTGCCAGCAGCTTGCGGGTAGACAGGGCCTTCGACGAGCAGTACTTC. It is translated as CASSLRVDRAFDEQYF.

The V and J genes are TRBV6-5 and TRBJ2-1; D is uncertain. V lost 6 bases, J lost 0 bases, and 12 bases lay in between. The CDR3 totals 15 residues. Germline assignment: CDR1 MNHEY and CDR2 SVGAGI. This CDR3 is CASRVHRSSYNEQFF. The CDR3 DNA follows: TGTGCCAGCAGGGTACACCGGAGCTCCTACAATGAGCAGTTCTTC.

The rearrangement joins TRBV7-9 to TRBJ2-7, with 7 positions matching TRBD1. Germline trimming cut 5 bases from V and 2 bases from J; bases unmatched to any gene: 9. There are 15 residues in the CDR3. Germline-derived CDR1 and CDR2 are SEHNR and FQNEAQ (reference sequence). In DNA, the CDR3 is TGTGCCAGCAGCACTACCAGACAGGGTCCCTACGAGCAGTACTTC. Amino acid sequence: CASSTTRQGPYEQYF.

J is TRBJ2-1 and V is TRBV5-1; D unclear. Germline V gene lookup returns CDR1 SGHRS and CDR2 YFSETQ. This CDR3 is 14 amino acids long. V was pared by 0 bases and J by 7 bases, with 11 bases between. For the CDR3, the DNA is TGCGCCAGCAGCTTGGGGAGCTTGAATAATGAGCAGTTCTTC. Amino acids: CASSLGSLNNEQFF.

The chain has TRBV6-1 and TRBJ1-2; D remains unclear. Trimming removed 7 bases from V and 7 bases from J, with 13 bases in between. This CDR3 is 12 amino acids long. Germline assignment: CDR1 MNHNS and CDR2 SASEGT. CDR3 bases: TGTGCCAGCACCGGAGGAAGAGCTGGCTACACCTTC. Translating gives CASTGGRAGYTF.

The rearrangement uses TRBV19 and TRBJ2-1; D is undetermined. Germline loops: CDR1 LNHDA, CDR2 SQIVND (reference sequence). The CDR3 sequence is 17 residues long. Between the trimmed V and J ends, which lost 1 base and 2 bases, there was a span of 15 bases. CDR3: CASSIVLAASPYNEQFF. For the CDR3, the DNA is TGTGCCAGTAGTATAGTTTTGGCCGCTTCCCCCTACAATGAGCAGTTCTTC.

This clone has more than one count but fewer than ten. The chain uses TRBV5-1 and TRBJ2-1; no clear D. Trimming cost V 0 bases and J 0 bases, with 7 bases left between them. This CDR3 contains 15 residues. Germline V gives CDR1 SGHRS, CDR2 YFSETQ. CDR3: CASSLVQISYNEQFF. The CDR3 nucleotides are TGCGCCAGCAGCTTGGTTCAGATCTCCTACAATGAGCAGTTCTTC. The full variable domain, in which reference TRBV5-1 and TRBJ2-1 provide the parts outside the CDR3, is KAGVTQTPRYLIKTRGQQVTLSCSPISGHRSVSWYQQTPGQGLQFLFEYFSETQRNKGNFPGRFSGRQFSNSRSEMNVSTLELGDSALYLCASSLVQISYNEQFFGPGTRLTVL.

The rearrangement links TRBV4-2 to TRBJ1-2, with D possibly TRBD1 on 6 matching bases. Looked up from germline, CDR1 is LGHNA and CDR2 is YNFKEQ. Between the trimmed V and J ends, which lost 1 base and 4 bases, there was a span of 10 bases. This CDR3 region has 14 residues. The CDR3 DNA reads as TGTGCCAGCAGCCAAGGACAGGACGGCTATGGCTACACCTTC. Amino acid sequence: CASSQGQDGYGYTF.

The chain couples TRBV18 to TRBJ2-2, with 8 bases fitting TRBD1. Germline loops: CDR1 KGHSH, CDR2 LQKENI. Losses at the gene ends were 4 bases for V and 4 bases for J; bases not matched to a gene: 8. The CDR3 loop spans 16 amino acids. This CDR3 is CASSRETGELTGELFF. The CDR3 region has the DNA TGTGCCAGCTCACGGGAGACAGGGGAGCTCACCGGGGAGCTGTTTTTT.

V is TRBV7-8 and J is TRBJ1-2, with 7 bases identical to TRBD1. V dropped 5 bases and J dropped 8; count of bases not matched to a gene: 11. CDR1 SGHVS and CDR2 FQNEAQ come from the germline V gene. This CDR3 has 14 residues. CDR3 amino acids: CASSRDRAPWGYTF. In DNA, the CDR3 is TGTGCCAGCAGCCGCGACAGGGCCCCCTGGGGCTACACCTTC.

The rearrangement joins TRBV5-3 to TRBJ2-5, with 10 bases fitting TRBD1. TRBV5-3 is known as an ORF, though its function is uncertain. The V and J ends lost 2 bases and 11 bases, in that order; junction bases with no gene match: 18. The CDR3 contains 17 residues. CDR3 in amino acids: CARSFLTGTGVRGEQYF. The CDR3 DNA reads as TGTGCCAGAAGCTTCCTGACCGGGACAGGGGTAAGAGGTGAGCAGTACTTC.

The V call is TRBV2, the J call TRBJ2-7, with 9 nucleotides matching TRBD1. Germline V lookup: CDR1 SNHLY, CDR2 FYNNEI. The CDR3 length is 15 residues. Germline trimming cut 6 bases from V and 4 bases from J; bases unmatched to any gene: 10. CDR3 sequence reads: CASRWGQGSLYEQYF. The CDR3, as DNA: TGTGCCAGCAGATGGGGACAGGGATCCCTATACGAGCAGTACTTC. Filled out from reference TRBV2 and TRBJ2-7, the complete variable domain reads EPEVTQTPSHQVTQMGQEVILRCVPISNHLYFYWYRQILGQKVEFLVSFYNNEISEKSEIFDDQFSVERPDGSNFTLKIRSTKLEDSAMYFCASRWGQGSLYEQYFGPGTRLTVT.